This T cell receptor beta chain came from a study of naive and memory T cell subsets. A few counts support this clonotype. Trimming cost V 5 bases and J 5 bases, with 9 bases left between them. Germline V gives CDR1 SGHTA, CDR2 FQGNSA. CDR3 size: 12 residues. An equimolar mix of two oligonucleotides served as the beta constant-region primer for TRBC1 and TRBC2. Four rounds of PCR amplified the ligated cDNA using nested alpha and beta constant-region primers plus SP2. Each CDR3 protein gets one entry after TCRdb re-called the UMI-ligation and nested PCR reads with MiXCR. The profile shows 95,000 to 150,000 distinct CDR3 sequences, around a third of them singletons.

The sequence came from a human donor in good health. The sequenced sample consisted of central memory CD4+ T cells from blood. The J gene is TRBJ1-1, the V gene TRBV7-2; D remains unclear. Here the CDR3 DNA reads TGTGCCAGCAGCCCCGTAGTAACTGAAGCTTTCTTT. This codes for CASSPVVTEAFF.